These T cell receptor beta chains were read from a single sample in a study of cytomegalovirus exposure and HLA in healthy donors. The method was immunoSEQ multiplex PCR; TCRdb's version includes in-frame clones alone and lacks a portion of them. The sample carries 100,000 to 150,000 clones, around 90% recorded once. Sequencing was done on a sample of PBMCs. The source is a woman between 18 and 30 years old in good health and CMV-seronegative. CDR3s include the opening cysteine and the closing phenylalanine or tryptophan. The D gene is left open where the match is weak. Size is stated for part of the rows, as once, few or many counts, or as a class when the clone is expanded.

TRBV5-6	TRBJ1-1	.	.	TGTGCCAGCAGCTGGGGGGGAGGTGGCACTGAAGCTTTCTTT	CASSWGGGGTEAFF
TRBV11-2	TRBJ2-7	.	TRBD2	TGTGCCAGCAGCTCTAGCGGGAGAGACGAGCAGTACTTC	CASSSSGRDEQYF
TRBV4-1	TRBJ2-5	once	.	TGCGCCAGCAGCCAAGATTTGGGGGGTTCAGAGACCCAGTACTTC	CASSQDLGGSETQYF
TRBV11-2	TRBJ2-7	.	TRBD1	TGTGCCAGCAGCTTACGGACAGGGGGCTACGAGCAGTACTTC	CASSLRTGGYEQYF
TRBV6-5	TRBJ2-7	.	.	TGTGCCAGCAGCCTAAATCAAGCGGACGAGCAGTACTTC	CASSLNQADEQYF
TRBV4-1	TRBJ2-3	.	.	TGCGCCAGCAGCCAAGATCAGGGCAGTCTCGTCCAGTATTTT	CASSQDQGSLVQYF
TRBV6-1	TRBJ2-5	.	.	TGTGCCAGCAGTGAAGCGTCGAGTAGCGGCTTGTACCAAGAGACCCAGTACTTC	CASSEASSSGLYQETQYF
TRBV5-4	TRBJ2-3	.	TRBD2	TGTGCCAGCAGCTTACGGACTAGCGGCAACACAGATACGCAGTATTTT	CASSLRTSGNTDTQYF
TRBV29-1	TRBJ1-1	.	TRBD1	TGCAGCGTTGACCGGGACAGGGGAACTGGGACTGAAGCTTTCTTT	CSVDRDRGTGTEAFF
TRBV28	TRBJ2-7	.	TRBD2	TGTGCCAGCAGTTCTACTGCGAGACTAGCGGGCGAGCAGTACTTC	CASSSTARLAGEQYF
TRBV27	TRBJ1-4	.	TRBD1	TGTGCCAGCAGTTTAGCGACAGGGGGCTTGGAAAAACTGTTTTTT	CASSLATGGLEKLFF
TRBV5-6	TRBJ2-7	.	TRBD2	TGTGCCAGCAGCTTTAGCGGGTTGTCCTACGAGCAGTACTTC	CASSFSGLSYEQYF
TRBV4-1	TRBJ2-2	.	TRBD2	TGCGCCAGCGGGGGGGTGAACACCGGGGAGCTGTTTTTT	CASGGVNTGELFF
TRBV27	TRBJ2-2	.	TRBD1	TGTGCCAGCAGTTTAGTTGGGACAGGGCTCACCGGGGAGCTGTTTTTT	CASSLVGTGLTGELFF
TRBV2	TRBJ2-1	.	.	TGTGCCACCCGGACAGACTCCTACAATGAGCAGTTCTTC	CATRTDSYNEQFF
TRBV2	TRBJ1-1	once	.	TGTGCCAGCAGTGAAGGGGGGGGCACTGAAGCTTTCTTT	CASSEGGGTEAFF
TRBV2	TRBJ2-7	.	TRBD2	TGTGCCAGCAGTGAGCCTTCGGGACTAGCGGGAGAGCTGTACTTC	CASSEPSGLAGELYF
TRBV7-2	TRBJ2-3	once	.	TGTGCCAGCAGCTTAGCCCGTCGCACAGATACGCAGTATTTT	CASSLARRTDTQYF
TRBV6-4	TRBJ1-1	.	.	TGTGCCAGCGGGGGGGTTGGTGAAGCTTTCTTT	CASGGVGEAFF
TRBV9	TRBJ2-3	.	.	TGTGCCAGCAGCCCTACCCCAGATACGCAGTATTTT	CASSPTPDTQYF
TRBV2	TRBJ2-6	.	.	TGTGCCAGCAGTGACAACTCTGGGGCCAACGTCCTGACTTTC	CASSDNSGANVLTF
TRBV10-1	TRBJ2-7	.	.	TGCGCCAGCAGTGAGGGGGCATTTGGCGAGCAGTACTTC	CASSEGAFGEQYF
TRBV6-5	TRBJ2-7	.	.	TGTGCCAGCAGTTACGGGCTCACCTATTACGAGCAGTACTTC	CASSYGLTYYEQYF
TRBV7-9	TRBJ2-7	.	TRBD2	TGTGCCAGCAGCCTCCTGGCGGGAGATAGGTACGAGCAGTACTTC	CASSLLAGDRYEQYF
TRBV18	TRBJ2-7	.	TRBD2	TGTGCCAGCTCCTCTAGCGGGAGGGTCTACGAGCAGTACTTC	CASSSSGRVYEQYF
TRBV5-4	TRBJ2-2	once	TRBD1	TGTGCCAGCAGCCAGGGACAGGGAGGGGGCACCGGGGAGCTGTTTTTT	CASSQGQGGGTGELFF
TRBV4-1	TRBJ1-4	.	.	TGCGCCAGCAGCCGAAGCGGACCCGAGGAAAGTGCAACTAATGAAAAACTGTTTTTT	CASSRSGPEESATNEKLFF
TRBV27	TRBJ1-1	.	.	TGTGCCAGCAATTCGAGGACTGAAGCTTTCTTT	CASNSRTEAFF
TRBV5-1	TRBJ1-1	.	.	TGCGCCAGCAGCCTGGAGCGGGGAACTGAAGCTTTCTTT	CASSLERGTEAFF